This paragraph reports one T cell receptor beta chain. Its antigen is unidentified. This entry belongs to a study of cytomegalovirus exposure and HLA in healthy donors. General study results and limits: The classifier was said to identify cytomegalovirus status with high specificity and sensitivity.

Method: immunoSEQ multiplex PCR; TCRdb's copy keeps in-frame clones and lacks some. The sample records 300,000 to 450,000 clones, roughly 89% being singletons. Per the germline V gene, CDR1 is SGHVS and CDR2 is FQNEAQ. V was cut by 5 bases and J by 3 bases, with 11 bases left in between. This CDR3 spans 14 amino acids. The source of this sequence is a woman under 30 in good health and CMV-seronegative. The sample was PBMCs. The rearrangement joins TRBV7-8 to TRBJ1-5; tentative D call: TRBD1 (5 bases). For the CDR3, the DNA is TGTGCCAGCAGCCCACGGACACACAATCAGCCCCAGCATTTT. Translation: CASSPRTHNQPQHF. The full variable domain, its missing parts supplied by reference TRBV7-8 and TRBJ1-5, is GAGVSQSPRYKVAKRGQDVALRCDPISGHVSLFWYQQALGQGPEFLTYFQNEAQLDKSGLPSDRFFAERPEGSVSTLKIQRTQQEDSAVYLCASSPRTHNQPQHFGDGTRLSIL.